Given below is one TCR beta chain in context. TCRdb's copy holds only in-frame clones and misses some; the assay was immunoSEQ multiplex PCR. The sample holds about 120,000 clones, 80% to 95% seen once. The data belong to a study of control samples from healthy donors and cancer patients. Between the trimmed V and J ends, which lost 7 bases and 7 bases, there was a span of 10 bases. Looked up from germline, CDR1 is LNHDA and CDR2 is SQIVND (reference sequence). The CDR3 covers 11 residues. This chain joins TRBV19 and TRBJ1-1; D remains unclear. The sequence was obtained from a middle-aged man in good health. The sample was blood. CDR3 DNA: TGTGCCAGTATGGGATGGGGTGAAGCTTTCTTT. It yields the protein CASMGWGEAFF. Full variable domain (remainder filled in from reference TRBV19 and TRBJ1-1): DGGITQSPKYLFRKEGQNVTLSCEQNLNHDAMYWYRQDPGQGLRLIYYSQIVNDFQKGDIAEGYSVSREKKESFPLTVTSAQKNPTAFYLCASMGWGEAFFGQGTRLTVV.